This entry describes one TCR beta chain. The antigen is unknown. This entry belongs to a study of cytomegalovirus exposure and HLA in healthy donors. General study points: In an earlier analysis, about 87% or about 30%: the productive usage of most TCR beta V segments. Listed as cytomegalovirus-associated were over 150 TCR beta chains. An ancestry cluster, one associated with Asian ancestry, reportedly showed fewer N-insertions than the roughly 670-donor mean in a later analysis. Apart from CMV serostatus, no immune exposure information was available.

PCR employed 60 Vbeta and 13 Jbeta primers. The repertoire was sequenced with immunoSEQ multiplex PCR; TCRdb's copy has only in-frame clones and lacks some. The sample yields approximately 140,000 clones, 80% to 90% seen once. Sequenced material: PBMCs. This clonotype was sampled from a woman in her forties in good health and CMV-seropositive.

The CDR3 region has the DNA TGTGCCATCGAGAGTAAGGCGGGACGCAATGAGCAGTTCTTC. Protein: CAIESKAGRNEQFF. The chain uses TRBV10-3 and TRBJ2-1; D is perhaps TRBD2 (6 bases). V lost 8 bases to trimming and J lost 6 bases, with 17 bases between them. The CDR3 is made up of 14 amino acids. Germline V gene sequence: CDR1 ENHRY, CDR2 SYGVKD.